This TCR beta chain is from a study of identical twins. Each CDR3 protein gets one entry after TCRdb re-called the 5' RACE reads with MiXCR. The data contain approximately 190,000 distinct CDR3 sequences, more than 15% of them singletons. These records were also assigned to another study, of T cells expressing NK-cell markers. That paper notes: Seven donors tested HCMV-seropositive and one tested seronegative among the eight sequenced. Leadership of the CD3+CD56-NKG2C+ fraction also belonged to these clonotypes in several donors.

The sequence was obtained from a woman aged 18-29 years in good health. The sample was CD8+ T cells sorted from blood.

In DNA form, the CDR3 reads TGTGCCAGTAGTAACCGGGACGGCGAAGAGACCCAGTACTTC. Residues: CASSNRDGEETQYF. The genes are TRBV19 and TRBJ2-5; TRBD1 or TRBD2 may be the D gene (5 bases each). The V and J ends lost 4 bases and 3 bases respectively, with 12 bases between them. CDR1 and CDR2 from the germline V gene are LNHDA and SQIVND (reference sequence). The CDR3 is 14 amino acids.